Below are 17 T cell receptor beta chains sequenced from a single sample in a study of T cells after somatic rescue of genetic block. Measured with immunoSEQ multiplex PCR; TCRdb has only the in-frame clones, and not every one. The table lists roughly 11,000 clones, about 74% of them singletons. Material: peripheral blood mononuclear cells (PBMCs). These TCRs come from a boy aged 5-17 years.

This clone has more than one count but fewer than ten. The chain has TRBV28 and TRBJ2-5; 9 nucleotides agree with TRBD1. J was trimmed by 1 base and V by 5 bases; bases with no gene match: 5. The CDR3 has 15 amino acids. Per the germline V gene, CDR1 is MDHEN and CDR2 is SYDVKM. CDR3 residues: CASSPWTGVQETQYF. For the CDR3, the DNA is TGTGCCAGCAGTCCCTGGACAGGGGTCCAAGAGACCCAGTACTTC.

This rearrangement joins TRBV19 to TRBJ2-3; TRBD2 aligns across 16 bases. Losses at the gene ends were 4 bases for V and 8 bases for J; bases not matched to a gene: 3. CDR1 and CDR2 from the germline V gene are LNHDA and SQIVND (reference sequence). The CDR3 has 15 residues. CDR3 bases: TGTGCCAGTAGTACGGGACTAGCGGGGGGGCCTACGCAGTATTTT. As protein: CASSTGLAGGPTQYF.

CDR3 DNA: TGTGCCAGCAGTGGCGTCCTTGTCGGCATATATTTT. This translates into CASSGVLVGIYF. The rearrangement links TRBV25-1 to TRBJ1-3; D gene unclear. Germline values: CDR1 MGHDK, CDR2 SYGVNS. This CDR3 region has 12 residues. The V and J ends lost 4 bases and 12 bases respectively, with 13 bases between them.

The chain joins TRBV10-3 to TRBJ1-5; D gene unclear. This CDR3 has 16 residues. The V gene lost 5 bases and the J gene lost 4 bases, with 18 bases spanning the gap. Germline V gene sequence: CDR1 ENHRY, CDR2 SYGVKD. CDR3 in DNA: TGTGCCATCAGTAAGGGCAGCCTCGAGGCAAATCAGCCCCAGCATTTT. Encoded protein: CAISKGSLEANQPQHF.

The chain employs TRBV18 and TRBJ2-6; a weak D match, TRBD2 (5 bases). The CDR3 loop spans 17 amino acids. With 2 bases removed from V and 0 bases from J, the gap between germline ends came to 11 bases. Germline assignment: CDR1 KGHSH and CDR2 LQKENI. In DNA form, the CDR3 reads TGTGCCAGCTCACCAGGACTTCAGGTCTCTGGGGCCAACGTCCTGACTTTC. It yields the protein CASSPGLQVSGANVLTF.

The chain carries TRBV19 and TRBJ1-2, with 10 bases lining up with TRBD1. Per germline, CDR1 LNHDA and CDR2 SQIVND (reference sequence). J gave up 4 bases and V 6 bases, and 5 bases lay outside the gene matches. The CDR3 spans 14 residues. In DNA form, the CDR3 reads TGTGCCAGTAGACGGACAGGGGGGAGCTATGGCTACACCTTC. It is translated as CASRRTGGSYGYTF.

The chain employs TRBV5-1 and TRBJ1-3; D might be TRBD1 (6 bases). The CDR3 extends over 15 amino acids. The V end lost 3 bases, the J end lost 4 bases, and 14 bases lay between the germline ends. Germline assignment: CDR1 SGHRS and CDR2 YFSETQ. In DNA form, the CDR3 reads TGCGCCAGCAGCTCCCTCCCGGGACAAGGAAACACCATATATTTT. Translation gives CASSSLPGQGNTIYF.

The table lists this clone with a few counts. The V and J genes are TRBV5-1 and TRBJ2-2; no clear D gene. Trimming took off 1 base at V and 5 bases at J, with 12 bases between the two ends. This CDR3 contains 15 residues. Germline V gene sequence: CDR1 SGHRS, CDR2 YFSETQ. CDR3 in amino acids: CASSLSLTSTGELFF. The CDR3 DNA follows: TGCGCCAGCAGCTTGTCTTTGACTTCGACCGGGGAGCTGTTTTTT.

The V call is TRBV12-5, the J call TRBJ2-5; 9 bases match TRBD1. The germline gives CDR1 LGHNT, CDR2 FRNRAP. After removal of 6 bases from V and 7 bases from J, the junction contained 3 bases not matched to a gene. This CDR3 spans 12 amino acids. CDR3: CASGQGAGTQYF. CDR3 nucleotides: TGTGCTAGTGGACAGGGGGCCGGGACCCAGTACTTC.

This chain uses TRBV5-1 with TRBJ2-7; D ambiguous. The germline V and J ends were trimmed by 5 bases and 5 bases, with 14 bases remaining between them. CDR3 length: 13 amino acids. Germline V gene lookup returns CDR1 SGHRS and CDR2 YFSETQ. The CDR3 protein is CASSSSRPNEQYF. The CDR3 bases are TGCGCCAGCAGTAGTAGTCGACCGAACGAGCAGTACTTC.

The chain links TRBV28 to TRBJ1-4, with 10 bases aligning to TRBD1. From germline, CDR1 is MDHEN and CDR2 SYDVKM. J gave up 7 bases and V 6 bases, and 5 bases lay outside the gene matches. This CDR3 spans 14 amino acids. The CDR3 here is CASSPDRGPEKLFF. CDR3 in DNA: TGTGCCAGCAGCCCCGACAGGGGGCCTGAAAAACTGTTTTTT. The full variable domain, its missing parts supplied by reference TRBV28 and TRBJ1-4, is DVKVTQSSRYLVKRTGEKVFLECVQDMDHENMFWYRQDPGLGLRLIYFSYDVKMKEKGDIPEGYSVSREKKERFSLILESASTNQTSMYLCASSPDRGPEKLFFGSGTQLSVL.

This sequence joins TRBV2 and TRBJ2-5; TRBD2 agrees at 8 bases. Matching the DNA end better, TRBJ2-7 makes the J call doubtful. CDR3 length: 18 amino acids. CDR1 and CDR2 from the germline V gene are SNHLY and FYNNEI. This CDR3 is CASSEPLGLAGASYEQYF. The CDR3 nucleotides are TGTGCCAGCAGTGAACCATTGGGTCTAGCGGGTGCCTCCTACGAGCAGTACTTC.

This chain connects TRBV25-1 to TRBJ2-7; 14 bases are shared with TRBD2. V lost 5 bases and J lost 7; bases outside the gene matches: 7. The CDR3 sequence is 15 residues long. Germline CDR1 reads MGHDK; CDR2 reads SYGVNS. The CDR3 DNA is TGTGCCAGCAGTCCCCGGGGACTAGCGGGAGAGGAGCAGTACTTC. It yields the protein CASSPRGLAGEEQYF.

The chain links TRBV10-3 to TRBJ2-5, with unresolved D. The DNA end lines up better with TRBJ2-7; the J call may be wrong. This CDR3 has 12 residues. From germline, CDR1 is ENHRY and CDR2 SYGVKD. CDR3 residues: CAISESSYEQYF. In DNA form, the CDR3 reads TGTGCCATCAGTGAGTCAAGCTACGAGCAGTACTTC.

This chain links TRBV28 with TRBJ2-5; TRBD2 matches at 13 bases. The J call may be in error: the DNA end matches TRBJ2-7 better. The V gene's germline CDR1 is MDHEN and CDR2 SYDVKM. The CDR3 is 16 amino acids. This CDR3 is CASSLTSGGTPYEQYF. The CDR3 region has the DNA TGTGCCAGCAGTTTGACTAGCGGGGGGACCCCCTACGAGCAGTACTTC.

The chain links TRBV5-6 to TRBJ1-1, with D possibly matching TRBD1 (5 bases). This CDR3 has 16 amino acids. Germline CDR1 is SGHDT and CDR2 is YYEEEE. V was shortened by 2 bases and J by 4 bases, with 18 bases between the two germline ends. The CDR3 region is CASSFLRGPGGTEAFF. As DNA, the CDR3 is TGTGCCAGCAGCTTCCTCCGGGGCCCTGGAGGCACTGAAGCTTTCTTT.

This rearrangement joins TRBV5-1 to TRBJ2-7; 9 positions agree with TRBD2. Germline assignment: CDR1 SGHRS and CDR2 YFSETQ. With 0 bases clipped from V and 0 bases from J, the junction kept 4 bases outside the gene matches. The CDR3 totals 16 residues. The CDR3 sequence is CASSLGAGGSSYEQYF. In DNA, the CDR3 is TGCGCCAGCAGCTTGGGAGCGGGGGGAAGCTCCTACGAGCAGTACTTC. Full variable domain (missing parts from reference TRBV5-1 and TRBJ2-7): KAGVTQTPRYLIKTRGQQVTLSCSPISGHRSVSWYQQTPGQGLQFLFEYFSETQRNKGNFPGRFSGRQFSNSRSEMNVSTLELGDSALYLCASSLGAGGSSYEQYFGPGTRLTVT.